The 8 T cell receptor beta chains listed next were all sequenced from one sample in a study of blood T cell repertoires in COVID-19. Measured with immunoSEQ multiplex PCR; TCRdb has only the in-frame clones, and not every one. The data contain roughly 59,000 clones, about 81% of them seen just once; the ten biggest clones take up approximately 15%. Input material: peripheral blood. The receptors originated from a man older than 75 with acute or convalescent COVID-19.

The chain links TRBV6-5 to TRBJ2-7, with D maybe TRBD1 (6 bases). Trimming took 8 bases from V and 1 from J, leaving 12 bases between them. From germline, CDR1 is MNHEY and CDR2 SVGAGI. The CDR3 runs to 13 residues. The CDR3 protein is CASGRDKSYEQYF. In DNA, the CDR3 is TGTGCCAGCGGCCGGGACAAATCCTACGAGCAGTACTTC.

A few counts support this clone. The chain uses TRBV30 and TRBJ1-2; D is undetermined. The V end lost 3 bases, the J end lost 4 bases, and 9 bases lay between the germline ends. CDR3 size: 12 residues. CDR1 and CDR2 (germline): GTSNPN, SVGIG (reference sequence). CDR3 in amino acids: CAWRAVGYGYTF. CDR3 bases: TGTGCCTGGAGGGCGGTCGGCTATGGCTACACCTTC.

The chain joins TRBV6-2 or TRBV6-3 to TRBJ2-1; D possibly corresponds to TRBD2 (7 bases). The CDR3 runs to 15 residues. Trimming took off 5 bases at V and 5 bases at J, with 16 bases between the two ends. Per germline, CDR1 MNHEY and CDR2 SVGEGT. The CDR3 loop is CASSKGGGPHNEQFF. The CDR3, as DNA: TGTGCCAGCAGTAAGGGGGGGGGCCCCCACAATGAGCAGTTCTTC.

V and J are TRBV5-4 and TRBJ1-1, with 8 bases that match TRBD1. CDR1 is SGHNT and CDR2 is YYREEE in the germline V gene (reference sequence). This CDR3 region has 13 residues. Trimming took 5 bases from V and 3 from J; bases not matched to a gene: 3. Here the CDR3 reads CASRSTGDTEAFF. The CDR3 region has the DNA TGTGCCAGCAGATCGACAGGGGACACTGAAGCTTTCTTT.

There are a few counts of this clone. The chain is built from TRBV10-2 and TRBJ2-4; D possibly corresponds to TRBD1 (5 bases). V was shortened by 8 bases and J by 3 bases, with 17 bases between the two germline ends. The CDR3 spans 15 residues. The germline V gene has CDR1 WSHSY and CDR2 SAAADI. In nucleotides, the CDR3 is TGCGCCAGCCAAGCCACAGGCCCTTTCAAAAACATTCAGTACTTC. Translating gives CASQATGPFKNIQYF.

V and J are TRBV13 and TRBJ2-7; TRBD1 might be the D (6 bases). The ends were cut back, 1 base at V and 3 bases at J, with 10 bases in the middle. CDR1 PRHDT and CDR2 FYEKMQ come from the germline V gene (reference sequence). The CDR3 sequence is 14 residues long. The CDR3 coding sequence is TGTGCCAGCAGCTTAGCAGGGGTAATCTACGAGCAGTACTTC. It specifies CASSLAGVIYEQYF.

The CDR3 bases are TGTGCCAGCTCACCTTCCGGGAAAGGGGAGCAGTTCTTC. It yields the protein CASSPSGKGEQFF. The V call is TRBV18, the J call TRBJ2-1, with a tentative D call TRBD2 (5 bases). This CDR3 has 13 residues. Germline-derived CDR1 and CDR2 are KGHSH and LQKENI. Trimming removed 3 bases at V and 10 bases at J, with 13 bases between. The entire variable domain, with the rest obtained from reference TRBV18 and TRBJ2-1, is as follows: NAGVMQNPRHLVRRRGQEARLRCSPMKGHSHVYWYRQLPEEGLKFMVYLQKENIIDESGMPKERFSAEFPKEGPSILRIQQVVRGDSAAYFCASSPSGKGEQFFGPGTRLTVL.

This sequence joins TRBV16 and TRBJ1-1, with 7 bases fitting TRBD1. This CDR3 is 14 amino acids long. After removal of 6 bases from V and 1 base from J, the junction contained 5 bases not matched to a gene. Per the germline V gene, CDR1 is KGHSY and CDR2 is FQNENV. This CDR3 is CASRRTGANTEAFF. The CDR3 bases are TGTGCCAGCAGGCGTACAGGGGCGAACACTGAAGCTTTCTTT.